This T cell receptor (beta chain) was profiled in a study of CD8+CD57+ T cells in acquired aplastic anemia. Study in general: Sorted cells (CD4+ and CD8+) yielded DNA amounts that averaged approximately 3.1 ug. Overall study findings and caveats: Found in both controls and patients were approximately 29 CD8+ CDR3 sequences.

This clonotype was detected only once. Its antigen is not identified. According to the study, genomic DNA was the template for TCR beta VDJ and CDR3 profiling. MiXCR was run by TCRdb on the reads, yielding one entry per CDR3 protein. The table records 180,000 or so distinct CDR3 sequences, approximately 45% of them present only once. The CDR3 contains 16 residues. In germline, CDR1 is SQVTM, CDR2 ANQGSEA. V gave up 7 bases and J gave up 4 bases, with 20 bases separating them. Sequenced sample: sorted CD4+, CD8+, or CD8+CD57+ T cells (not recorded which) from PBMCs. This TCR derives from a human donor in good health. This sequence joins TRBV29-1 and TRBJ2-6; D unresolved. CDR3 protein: CSAWAVVEAGANVLTF. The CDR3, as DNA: TGCAGCGCCTGGGCCGTGGTAGAGGCGGGGGCCAACGTCCTGACTTTC.